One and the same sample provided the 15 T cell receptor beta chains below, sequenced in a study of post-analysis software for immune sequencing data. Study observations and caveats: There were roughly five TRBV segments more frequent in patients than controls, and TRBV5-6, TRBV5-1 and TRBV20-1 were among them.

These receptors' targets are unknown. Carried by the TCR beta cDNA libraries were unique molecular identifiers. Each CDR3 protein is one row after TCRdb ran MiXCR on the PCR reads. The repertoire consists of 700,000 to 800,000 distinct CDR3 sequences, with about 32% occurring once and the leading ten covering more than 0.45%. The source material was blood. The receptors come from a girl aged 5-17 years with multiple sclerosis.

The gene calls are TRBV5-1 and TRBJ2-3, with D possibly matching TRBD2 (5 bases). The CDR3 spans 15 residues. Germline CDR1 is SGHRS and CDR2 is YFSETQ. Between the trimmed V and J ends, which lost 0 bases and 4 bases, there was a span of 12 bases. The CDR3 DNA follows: TGCGCCAGCAGCTTGGAATCTTCAGCGGCAGATACGCAGTATTTT. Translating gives CASSLESSAADTQYF.

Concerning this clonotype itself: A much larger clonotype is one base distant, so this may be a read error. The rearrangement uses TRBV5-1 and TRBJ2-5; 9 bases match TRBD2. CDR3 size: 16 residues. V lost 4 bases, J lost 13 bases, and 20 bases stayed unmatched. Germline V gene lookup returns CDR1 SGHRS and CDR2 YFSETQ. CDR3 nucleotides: TGCGCCAGCAGCCGTCAAAGACTAGCGGAGTCCTACGAGCGGTACTTC. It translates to CASSRQRLAESYERYF.

CDR3 residues: CASSAGPSSYNEQFF. CDR3 DNA sequence: TGTGCCAGCAGTGCGGGCCCGAGCTCCTACAATGAGCAGTTCTTC. This sequence joins TRBV6-6 and TRBJ2-1, with D perhaps matching TRBD2 (5 bases). Germline values: CDR1 MNHNY, CDR2 SVGAGI (reference sequence). Trimming took 5 bases from V and 0 from J, leaving 11 bases between them. The CDR3 contains 15 residues.

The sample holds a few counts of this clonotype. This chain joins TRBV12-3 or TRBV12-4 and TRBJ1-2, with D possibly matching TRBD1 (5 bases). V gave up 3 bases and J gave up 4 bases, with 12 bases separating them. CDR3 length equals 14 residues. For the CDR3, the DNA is TGTGCCAGCAGTTTGCGAGGGGATGGCTATGGCTACACCTTC. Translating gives CASSLRGDGYGYTF.

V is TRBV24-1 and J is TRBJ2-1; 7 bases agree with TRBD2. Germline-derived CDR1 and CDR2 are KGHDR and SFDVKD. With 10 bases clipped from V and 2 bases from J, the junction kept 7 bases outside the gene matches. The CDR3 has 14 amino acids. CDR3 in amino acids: CATEGLGAYNEQFF. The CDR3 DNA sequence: TGTGCCACGGAAGGACTAGGGGCCTACAATGAGCAGTTCTTC.

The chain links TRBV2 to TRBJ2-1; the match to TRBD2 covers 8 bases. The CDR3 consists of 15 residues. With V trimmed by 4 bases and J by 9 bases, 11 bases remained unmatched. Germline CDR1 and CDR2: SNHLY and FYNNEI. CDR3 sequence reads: CASSVSGEIGGEQFF. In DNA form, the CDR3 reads TGTGCCAGCAGTGTTAGCGGGGAAATCGGTGGTGAGCAGTTCTTC. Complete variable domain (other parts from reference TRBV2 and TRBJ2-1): EPEVTQTPSHQVTQMGQEVILRCVPISNHLYFYWYRQILGQKVEFLVSFYNNEISEKSEIFDDQFSVERPDGSNFTLKIRSTKLEDSAMYFCASSVSGEIGGEQFFGPGTRLTVL.

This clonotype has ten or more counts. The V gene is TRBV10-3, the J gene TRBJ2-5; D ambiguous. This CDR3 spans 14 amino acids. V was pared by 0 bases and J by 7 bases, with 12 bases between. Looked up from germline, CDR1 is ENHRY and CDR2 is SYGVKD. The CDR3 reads CAISESMGLATQYF. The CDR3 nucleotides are TGTGCCATCAGTGAGTCAATGGGGTTGGCGACCCAGTACTTC.

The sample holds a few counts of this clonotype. Here the CDR3 DNA reads TGTGCCAGCAGCCCCCCTAGGACTAGCGGGAGTAATGAGCAGTTCTTC. Translation: CASSPPRTSGSNEQFF. V is TRBV5-4 and J is TRBJ2-1; 13 nucleotides agree with TRBD2. CDR1 and CDR2 from the germline V gene are SGHNT and YYREEE (reference sequence). The CDR3 is made up of 16 amino acids. The ends lost 4 bases at V and 7 bases at J; junction bases unmatched: 8. The variable domain in full, completed from reference TRBV5-4 and TRBJ2-1, reads ETGVTQSPTHLIKTRGQQVTLRCSSQSGHNTVSWYQQALGQGPQFIFQYYREEENGRGNFPPRFSGLQFPNYSSELNVNALELDDSALYLCASSPPRTSGSNEQFFGPGTRLTVL.

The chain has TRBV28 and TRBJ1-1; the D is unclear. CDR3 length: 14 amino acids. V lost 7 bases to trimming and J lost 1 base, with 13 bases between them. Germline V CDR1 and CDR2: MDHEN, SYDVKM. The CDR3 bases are TGTGCCAGCATTCCTTCGGGTCAGAACACTGAAGCTTTCTTT. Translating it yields CASIPSGQNTEAFF.

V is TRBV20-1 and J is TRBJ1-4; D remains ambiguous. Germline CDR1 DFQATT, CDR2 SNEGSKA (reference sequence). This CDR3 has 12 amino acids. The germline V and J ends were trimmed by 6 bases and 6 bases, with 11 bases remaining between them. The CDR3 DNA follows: TGCAGTGCCGTAATCGACGATGAAAAACTGTTTTTT. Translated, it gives CSAVIDDEKLFF.

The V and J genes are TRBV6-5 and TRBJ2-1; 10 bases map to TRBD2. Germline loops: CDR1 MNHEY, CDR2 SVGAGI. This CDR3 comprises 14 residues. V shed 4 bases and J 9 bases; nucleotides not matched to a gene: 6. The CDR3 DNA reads TGTGCCAGCAGTTCCCTAGCGGGAGCCTCTGAGCAGTTCTTC. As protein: CASSSLAGASEQFF.

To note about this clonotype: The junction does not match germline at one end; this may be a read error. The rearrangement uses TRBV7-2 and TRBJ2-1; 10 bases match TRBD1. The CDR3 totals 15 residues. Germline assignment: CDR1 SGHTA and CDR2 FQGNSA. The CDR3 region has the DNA TGTGCCAGCAGCCCCCATGGGACAGGGGTCAATGAGCAGGTCTTC. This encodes CASSPHGTGVNEQVF.

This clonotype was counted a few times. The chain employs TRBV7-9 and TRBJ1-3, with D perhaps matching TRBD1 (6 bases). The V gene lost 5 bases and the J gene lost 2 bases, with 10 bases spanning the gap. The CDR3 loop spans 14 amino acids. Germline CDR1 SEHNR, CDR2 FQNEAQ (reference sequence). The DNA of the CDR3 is TGTGCCAGCAGCCTCTCAGGGGCTGGAAACACCATATATTTT. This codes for CASSLSGAGNTIYF.

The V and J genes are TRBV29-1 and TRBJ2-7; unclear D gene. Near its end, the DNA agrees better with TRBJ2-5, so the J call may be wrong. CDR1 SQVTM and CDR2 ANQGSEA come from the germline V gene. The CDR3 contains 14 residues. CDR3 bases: TGCAGCGTTGAATCCTGGATCCTCCAAGAGACCCAGTACTTC. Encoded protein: CSVESWILQETQYF.

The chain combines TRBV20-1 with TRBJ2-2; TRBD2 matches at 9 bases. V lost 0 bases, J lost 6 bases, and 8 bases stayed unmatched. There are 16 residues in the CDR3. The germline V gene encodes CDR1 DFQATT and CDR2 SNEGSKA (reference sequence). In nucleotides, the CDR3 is TGCAGTGCTAGAGATATTAGCGGGGGCGGGCCCGGGGAGCTGTTTTTT. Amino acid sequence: CSARDISGGGPGELFF.